The 5 T cell receptor beta chains below all came from one sample that was sequenced in a study of blood T cell repertoires in COVID-19. TCRdb's copy holds only in-frame clones and misses some; the assay was immunoSEQ multiplex PCR. Here the sample spans 200,000 to 250,000 clones, roughly 83% being singletons. Material: peripheral blood. Every receptor here comes from a man older than 75 with acute or convalescent COVID-19.

J is TRBJ2-1 and V is TRBV18, with 15 bases matching TRBD2. CDR3 length equals 16 residues. CDR1 and CDR2 from the germline V gene are KGHSH and LQKENI. V trimming: 3 bases; J trimming: 6 bases; junction bases outside the gene matches: 3. CDR3 nucleotide sequence: TGTGCCAGCTCACCGGGACTAGCGGGAGGTCTCAATGAGCAGTTCTTC. This translates into CASSPGLAGGLNEQFF.

This sequence joins TRBV6-5 and TRBJ1-1; 11 bases fit TRBD1. Germline V gives CDR1 MNHEY, CDR2 SVGAGI. This CDR3 is 14 amino acids long. V dropped 6 bases and J dropped 7; count of bases not matched to a gene: 7. This CDR3 reads CASSLGQGADEAFF. CDR3 in DNA: TGTGCCAGCAGCCTTGGACAGGGGGCGGATGAAGCTTTCTTT.

Only one count was recorded for this clone. The rearrangement joins TRBV7-2 to TRBJ2-7; D perhaps matches TRBD1 (5 bases). Germline loops: CDR1 SGHTA, CDR2 FQGNSA. Trimming took 3 bases from V and 2 from J, leaving 11 bases between them. The CDR3 is 14 amino acids. The CDR3 protein is CASSFSDSTYEQYF. In nucleotides, the CDR3 is TGTGCCAGCAGCTTTAGTGACAGTACCTACGAGCAGTACTTC.

There are a few counts of this clone. Written as DNA, the CDR3 is TGTGCCAGCAGTCCAGGGGGGAGTCCCGGCTACACCTTC. Translated: CASSPGGSPGYTF. The chain combines TRBV7-9 with TRBJ1-2; 7 nucleotides line up with TRBD1. There are 13 residues in the CDR3. The ends lost 6 bases at V and 8 bases at J; junction bases unmatched: 9. Germline values: CDR1 SEHNR, CDR2 FQNEAQ (reference sequence).

The genes are TRBV5-6 and TRBJ2-7; 9 bases are shared with TRBD2. V shed 3 bases and J 3 bases; nucleotides not matched to a gene: 7. Germline V gene data show CDR1 as SGHDT and CDR2 as YYEEEE. The CDR3 runs to 15 residues. The CDR3 spells CASSSWTSAYYEQYF. CDR3 nucleotide sequence: TGTGCCAGCAGCTCTTGGACTAGCGCCTACTACGAGCAGTACTTC.